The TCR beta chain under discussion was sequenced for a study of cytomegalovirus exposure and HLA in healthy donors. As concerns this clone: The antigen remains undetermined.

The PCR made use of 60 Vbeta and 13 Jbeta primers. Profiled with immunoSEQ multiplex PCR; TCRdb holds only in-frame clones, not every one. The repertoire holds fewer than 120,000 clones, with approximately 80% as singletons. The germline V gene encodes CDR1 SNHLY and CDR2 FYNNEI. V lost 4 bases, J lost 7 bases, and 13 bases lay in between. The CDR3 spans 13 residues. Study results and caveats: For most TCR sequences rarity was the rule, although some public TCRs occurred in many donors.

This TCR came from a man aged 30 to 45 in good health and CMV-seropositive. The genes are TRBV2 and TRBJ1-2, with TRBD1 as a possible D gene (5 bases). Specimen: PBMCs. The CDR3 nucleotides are TGTGCCAGCAGTGCGGGGGATTCGGGTGGCTACACCTTC. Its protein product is CASSAGDSGGYTF.